Listed here is a single T cell receptor (beta chain). Its antigen is not known. This record comes from a study of OX40 agonist ivuxolimab in advanced cancers. Study at large: Prior anti-PD-1, anti-PD-L1 or anti-CTLA-4 therapy did not bar entry, and more than 35% had some.

General study results and limits: Averaged across samples, CD8+ T cells carried more expanded clones than CD4+ did.

This table comes from immunoSEQ multiplex PCR, and its TCRdb copy is limited to in-frame clones, with some not included. The sample holds approximately 90,000 clones, under 95% seen once. J gave up 3 bases and V 4 bases, and 7 bases lay outside the gene matches. This CDR3 has 16 residues. From germline, CDR1 is MDHEN and CDR2 SYDVKM. This TCR derives from an adult with an advanced solid tumor such as melanoma, head and neck, liver or kidney cancer. The specimen was CD4+ or CD8+ T cells sorted from blood, collected in a trial of the OX40 agonist ivuxolimab. J is TRBJ2-1 and V is TRBV28, with 9 bases identical to TRBD2. The CDR3 DNA is TGTGCCAGCAGTTCTAGCGGGGCCGTCAACTACAATGAGCAGTTCTTC. This translates into CASSSSGAVNYNEQFF.